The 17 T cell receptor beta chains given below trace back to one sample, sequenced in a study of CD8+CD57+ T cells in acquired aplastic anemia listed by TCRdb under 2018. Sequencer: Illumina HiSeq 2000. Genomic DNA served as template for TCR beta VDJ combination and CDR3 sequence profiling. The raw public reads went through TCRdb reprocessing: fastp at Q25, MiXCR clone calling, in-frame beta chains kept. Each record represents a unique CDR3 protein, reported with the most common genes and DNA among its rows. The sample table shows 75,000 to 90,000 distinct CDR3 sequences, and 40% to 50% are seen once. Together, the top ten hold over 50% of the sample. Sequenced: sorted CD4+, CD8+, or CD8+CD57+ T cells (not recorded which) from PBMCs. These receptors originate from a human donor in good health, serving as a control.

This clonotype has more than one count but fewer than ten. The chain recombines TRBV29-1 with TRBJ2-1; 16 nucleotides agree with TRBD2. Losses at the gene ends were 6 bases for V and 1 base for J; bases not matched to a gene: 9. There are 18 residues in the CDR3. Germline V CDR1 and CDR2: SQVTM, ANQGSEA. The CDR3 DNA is TGCAGCGTCCCCCCCGGGACTAGCGGGGGGGGGTCCTACAATGAGCAGTTCTTC. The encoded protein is CSVPPGTSGGGSYNEQFF.

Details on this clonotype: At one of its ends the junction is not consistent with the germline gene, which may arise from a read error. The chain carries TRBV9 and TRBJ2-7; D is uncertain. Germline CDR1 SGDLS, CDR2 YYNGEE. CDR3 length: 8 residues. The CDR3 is CASTVGAF. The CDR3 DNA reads TGTGCCAGCACCGTAGGAGCGTTC.

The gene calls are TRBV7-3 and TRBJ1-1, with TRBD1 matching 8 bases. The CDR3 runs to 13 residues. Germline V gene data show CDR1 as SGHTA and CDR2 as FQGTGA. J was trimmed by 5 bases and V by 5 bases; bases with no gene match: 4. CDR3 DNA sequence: TGTGCCAGCAGCGTCGACAGGGGTACTGAAGCTTTCTTT. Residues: CASSVDRGTEAFF.

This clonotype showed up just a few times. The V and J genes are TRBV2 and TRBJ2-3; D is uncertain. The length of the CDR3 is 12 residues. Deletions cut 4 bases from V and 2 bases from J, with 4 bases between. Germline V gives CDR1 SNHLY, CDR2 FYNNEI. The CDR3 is CASSVNTDTQYF. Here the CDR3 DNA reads TGTGCCAGCAGTGTTAACACAGATACGCAGTATTTT. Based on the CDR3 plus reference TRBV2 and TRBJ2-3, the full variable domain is EPEVTQTPSHQVTQMGQEVILRCVPISNHLYFYWYRQILGQKVEFLVSFYNNEISEKSEIFDDQFSVERPDGSNFTLKIRSTKLEDSAMYFCASSVNTDTQYFGPGTRLTVL.

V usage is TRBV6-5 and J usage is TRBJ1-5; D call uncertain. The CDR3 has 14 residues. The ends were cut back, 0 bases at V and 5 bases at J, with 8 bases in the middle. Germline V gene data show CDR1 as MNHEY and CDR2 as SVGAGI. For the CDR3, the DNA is TGTGCCAGCAGTTACTCCGGGCAGTATCAGCCCCAGCATTTT. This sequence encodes CASSYSGQYQPQHF.

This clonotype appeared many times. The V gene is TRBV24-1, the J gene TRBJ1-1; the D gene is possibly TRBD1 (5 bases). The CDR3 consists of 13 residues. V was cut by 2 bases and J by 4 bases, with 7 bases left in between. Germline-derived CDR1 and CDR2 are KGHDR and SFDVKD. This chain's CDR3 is CATSDWGLTEAFF. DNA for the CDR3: TGTGCCACCAGTGATTGGGGACTCACTGAAGCTTTCTTT.

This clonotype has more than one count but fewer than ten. CDR3 DNA sequence: TGTGCCAGCAGTCCGACGTCGTTCTACAATGAGCAGTTCTTC. It codes for CASSPTSFYNEQFF. The chain uses TRBV2 and TRBJ2-1; D unresolved. Germline V gene sequence: CDR1 SNHLY, CDR2 FYNNEI. This CDR3 is built from 14 residues. Trimming stripped 5 bases from V and 3 bases from J, with 11 bases between.

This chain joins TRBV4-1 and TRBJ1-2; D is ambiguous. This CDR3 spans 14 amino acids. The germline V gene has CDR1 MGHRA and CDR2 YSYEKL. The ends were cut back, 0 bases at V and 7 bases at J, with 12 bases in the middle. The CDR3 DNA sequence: TGCGCCAGCAGCCAAGACCGCGGGGAGGGTGGCTACACCTTC. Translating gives CASSQDRGEGGYTF.

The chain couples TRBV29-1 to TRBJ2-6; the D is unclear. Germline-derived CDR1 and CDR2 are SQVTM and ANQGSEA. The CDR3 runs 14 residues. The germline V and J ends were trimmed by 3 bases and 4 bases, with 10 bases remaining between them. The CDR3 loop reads CSVEEYAGANVLTF. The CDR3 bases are TGCAGCGTTGAGGAGTATGCAGGGGCCAACGTCCTGACTTTC. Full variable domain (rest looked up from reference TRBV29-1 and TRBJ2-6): SAVISQKPSRDICQRGTSLTIQCQVDSQVTMMFWYRQQPGQSLTLIATANQGSEATYESGFVIDKFPISRPNLTFSTLTVSNMSPEDSSIYLCSVEEYAGANVLTFGAGSRLTVL.

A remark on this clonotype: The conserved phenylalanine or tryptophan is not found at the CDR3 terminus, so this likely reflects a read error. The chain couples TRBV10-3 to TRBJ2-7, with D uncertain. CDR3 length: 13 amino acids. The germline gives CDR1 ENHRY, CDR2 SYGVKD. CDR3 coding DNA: TGTGCCACCAGTGATGGGCCGATCTACGAGCAGTACCTC. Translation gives CATSDGPIYEQYL.

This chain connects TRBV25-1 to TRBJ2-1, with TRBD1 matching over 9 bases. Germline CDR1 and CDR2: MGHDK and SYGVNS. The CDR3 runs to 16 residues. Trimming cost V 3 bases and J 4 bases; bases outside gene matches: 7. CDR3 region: CASSDPRTGAYNEQFF. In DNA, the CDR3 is TGTGCCAGCAGTGATCCCCGGACAGGGGCTTACAATGAGCAGTTCTTC.

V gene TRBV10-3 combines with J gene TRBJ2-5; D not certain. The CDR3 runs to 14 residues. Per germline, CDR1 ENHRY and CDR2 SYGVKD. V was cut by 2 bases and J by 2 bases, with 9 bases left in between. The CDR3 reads CAISEGPKQETQYF. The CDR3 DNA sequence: TGTGCCATCAGTGAGGGACCGAAACAAGAGACCCAGTACTTC.

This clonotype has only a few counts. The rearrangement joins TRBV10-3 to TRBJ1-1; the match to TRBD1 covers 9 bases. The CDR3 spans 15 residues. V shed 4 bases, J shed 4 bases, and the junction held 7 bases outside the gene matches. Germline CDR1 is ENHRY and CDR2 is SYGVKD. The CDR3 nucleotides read TGTGCCATCAGTGCAACGGGACAGGGTGGCACTGAAGCTTTCTTT. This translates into CAISATGQGGTEAFF.

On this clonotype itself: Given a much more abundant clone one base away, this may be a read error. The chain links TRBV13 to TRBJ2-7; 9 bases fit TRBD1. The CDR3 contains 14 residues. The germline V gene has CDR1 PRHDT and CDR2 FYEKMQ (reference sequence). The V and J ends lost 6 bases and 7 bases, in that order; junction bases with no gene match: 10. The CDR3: CASSSEQGAREQYF. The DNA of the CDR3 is TGTGCCAGCAGTTCAGAACAGGGGGCGAGGGAGCAGTACTTC.

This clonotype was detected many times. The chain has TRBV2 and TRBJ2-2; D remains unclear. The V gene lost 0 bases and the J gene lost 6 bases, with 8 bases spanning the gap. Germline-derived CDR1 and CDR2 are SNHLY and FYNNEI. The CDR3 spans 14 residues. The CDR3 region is CASSEALTPGELFF. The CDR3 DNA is TGTGCCAGCAGTGAAGCGCTGACCCCCGGGGAGCTGTTTTTT.

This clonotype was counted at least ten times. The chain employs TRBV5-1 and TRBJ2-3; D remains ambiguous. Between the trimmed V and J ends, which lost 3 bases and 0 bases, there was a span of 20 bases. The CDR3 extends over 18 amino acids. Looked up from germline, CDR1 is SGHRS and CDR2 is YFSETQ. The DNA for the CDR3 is TGCGCCAGCAGCTCGCTCCCCGGTGGAGCCTTAAGCACAGATACGCAGTATTTT. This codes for CASSSLPGGALSTDTQYF. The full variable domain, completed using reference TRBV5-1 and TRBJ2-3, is KAGVTQTPRYLIKTRGQQVTLSCSPISGHRSVSWYQQTPGQGLQFLFEYFSETQRNKGNFPGRFSGRQFSNSRSEMNVSTLELGDSALYLCASSSLPGGALSTDTQYFGPGTRLTVL.

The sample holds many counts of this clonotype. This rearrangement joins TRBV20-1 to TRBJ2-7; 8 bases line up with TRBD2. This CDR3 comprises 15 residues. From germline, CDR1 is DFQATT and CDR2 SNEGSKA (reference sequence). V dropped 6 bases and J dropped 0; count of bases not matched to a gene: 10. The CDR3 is CSAQEHSGASYEQYF. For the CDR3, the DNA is TGCAGTGCGCAAGAACATAGCGGGGCCTCCTACGAGCAGTACTTC.